This T cell receptor (beta chain) was recovered during a study of identical twins. Study-wide results and caveats: A cross-sectional statistical analysis, not follow-up of the same donors, supported the conclusions.

TCRdb called the 5' RACE reads again in MiXCR, with one record for every CDR3 protein. The data show under 1 million distinct CDR3 sequences, with around an eighth seen just once and roughly 1.6% held by the top ten. In regard to this clonotype: As yet, its antigen is unknown.

The length of the CDR3 is 18 residues. Germline lookup yields CDR1 SGHTA and CDR2 FQGTGA. V was trimmed by 1 base and J by 1 base, leaving 16 bases between them. Another study also made use of these data, one on yellow fever vaccine responses in identical twins.

The TCR sequence derives from a woman younger than 30 in good health. This chain joins TRBV7-3 and TRBJ2-2; a possible D gene is TRBD2 (5 bases). Sequencing was done on a sample of PBMCs. The CDR3 reads CASSLKGPVAWNTGELFF. CDR3 DNA sequence: TGTGCCAGCAGCTTAAAGGGCCCAGTAGCGTGGAACACCGGGGAGCTGTTTTTT.